This T cell receptor beta chain was found in a study of T cells after posttransplantation cyclophosphamide. Broader study findings: Recipient CMV seropositivity and CMV reactivation strongly tracked TRB clonality. Tissue-infiltrating T cells from skin or gut overlapped little with blood T cells. Later blood repertoires were often dominated by clones from the donor CD8+ memory compartment.

Using immunoSEQ multiplex PCR, the repertoire was profiled, and TCRdb retains in-frame clones only, with some absent. The sample holds 30,000 to 40,000 clones, and no clone turns up only once. On the day of bone marrow donation, the related graft donor provided peripheral blood. This clone was observed at least ten times. Its cognate antigen is unknown. This sequence originates from a man between 45 and 60 years old in good health, CMV-negative, and a related stem cell transplant donor. The sequenced sample was PBMCs.

CDR3 loop: CATSRDRVSDTQYF. DNA of the CDR3: TGTGCCACCAGCCGGGACAGGGTGTCGGATACGCAGTATTTT. The chain recombines TRBV15 with TRBJ2-3; TRBD1 matches at 9 bases. The CDR3 sequence is 14 residues long. Germline V gives CDR1 LNHNV, CDR2 YYDKDF (reference sequence). V trimming: 5 bases; J trimming: 6 bases; junction bases outside the gene matches: 6.